This T cell receptor (beta chain) originates from a study of post-analysis software for immune sequencing data. Study outcomes and limitations: Several TRBV segments (TRBV5-6, TRBV5-1 and TRBV20-1 among them) occurred more frequently in patients than in controls.

The J segment lost 6 bases and the V segment lost 3 bases, leaving 6 bases of the junction unmatched. The CDR3 is 15 residues long. Per the germline V gene, CDR1 is MGHDK and CDR2 is SYGVNS. Prepared TCR beta cDNA libraries contained unique molecular identifiers. TCRdb recomputed calls from the PCR reads with MiXCR, one row per CDR3 protein. The sample has roughly 570,000 distinct CDR3 sequences; 30% to 40% are singletons. In regard to this clonotype: Antigen: not known.

The TCR originated in a girl under 18 with multiple sclerosis. Source material: blood. The V gene is TRBV25-1, the J gene TRBJ2-3; 10 positions agree with TRBD1. DNA of the CDR3: TGTGCCAGCAGTGACCTGGGACAGGGGTTTGATACGCAGTATTTT. Amino acids: CASSDLGQGFDTQYF.